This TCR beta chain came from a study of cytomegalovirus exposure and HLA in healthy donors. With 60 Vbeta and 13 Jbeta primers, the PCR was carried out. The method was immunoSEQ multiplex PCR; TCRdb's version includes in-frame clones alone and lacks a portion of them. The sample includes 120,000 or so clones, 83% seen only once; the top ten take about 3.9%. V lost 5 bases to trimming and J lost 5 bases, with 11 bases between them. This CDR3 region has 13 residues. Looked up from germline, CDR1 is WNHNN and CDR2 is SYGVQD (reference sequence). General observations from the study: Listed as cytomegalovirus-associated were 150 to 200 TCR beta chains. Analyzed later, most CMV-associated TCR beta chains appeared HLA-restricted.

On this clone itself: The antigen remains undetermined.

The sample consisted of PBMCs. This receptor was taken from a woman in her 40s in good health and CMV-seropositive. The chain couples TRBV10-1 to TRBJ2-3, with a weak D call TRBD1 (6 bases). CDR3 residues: CASSWTVEDTQYF. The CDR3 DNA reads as TGCGCCAGCAGTTGGACAGTGGAAGATACGCAGTATTTT.